One sample yielded the 14 T cell receptor beta chains listed below, sequenced in a study of somatic mutations in cytotoxic T cells in rheumatoid arthritis. Produced via immunoSEQ multiplex PCR; TCRdb's table is partial and in-frame only. Of 6,000 to 8,500 clones listed, roughly three quarters are singletons. The sequencing sample was made of CD8+ T cells sorted from blood. The receptors here all came from a middle-aged man in good health.

V gene TRBV5-6 combines with J gene TRBJ2-4, with a possible D match to TRBD1 (6 bases). Germline V gene sequence: CDR1 SGHDT, CDR2 YYEEEE. Trimming removed 3 bases at V and 0 bases at J, with 16 bases between. The CDR3 loop spans 17 amino acids. For the CDR3, the DNA is TGTGCCAGCAGCTCCCCCCTGGGGGCGCTAGCCAAAAACATTCAGTACTTC. As protein: CASSSPLGALAKNIQYF.

The chain carries TRBV28 and TRBJ1-4; D unresolved. The CDR3 contains 15 residues. From germline, CDR1 is MDHEN and CDR2 SYDVKM. V lost 3 bases to trimming and J lost 0 bases, with 8 bases between them. The CDR3 protein is CASSFFPATNEKLFF. CDR3 coding DNA: TGTGCCAGCAGTTTCTTCCCCGCAACTAATGAAAAACTGTTTTTT.

The rearrangement joins TRBV6-6 to TRBJ2-7; the match to TRBD1 covers 9 bases. The germline CDR1 and CDR2 sequences are MNHNY and SVGAGI (reference sequence). The length of the CDR3 is 14 residues. With V trimmed by 0 bases and J by 3 bases, 0 bases remained unmatched. CDR3 protein: CASSYSTGGYEQYF. In DNA form, the CDR3 reads TGTGCCAGCAGTTACTCGACAGGGGGCTACGAGCAGTACTTC.

The chain links TRBV7-3 to TRBJ2-2, with 7 positions matching TRBD2. The CDR3 sequence is 16 residues long. Germline values: CDR1 SGHTA, CDR2 FQGTGA. V lost 2 bases and J lost 6; bases outside the gene matches: 9. The CDR3 loop reads CASSLEAGRDSGELFF. The DNA for the CDR3 is TGTGCCAGCAGCTTAGAGGCAGGGAGGGATTCCGGGGAGCTGTTTTTT.

This clone has a single count. The chain is built from TRBV7-3 and TRBJ2-3; 9 bases line up with TRBD2. V was pared by 5 bases and J by 5 bases, with 8 bases of the junction left unmatched. CDR3 length: 15 amino acids. Germline CDR1 SGHTA, CDR2 FQGTGA. The CDR3 coding sequence is TGTGCCAGCAGCCGGGGCGGGGGGGCGATAGATACGCAGTATTTT. Its translation is CASSRGGGAIDTQYF.

This clone was detected only once. The rearrangement links TRBV27 to TRBJ2-2; 9 nucleotides line up with TRBD2. V was pared by 2 bases and J by 4 bases, with 2 bases of the junction left unmatched. CDR3 length: 15 amino acids. CDR1 and CDR2 (germline): MNHEY, SMNVEV (reference sequence). CDR3 loop: CASSLLAGSTGELFF. Here the CDR3 DNA reads TGTGCCAGCAGTTTACTAGCGGGGAGCACCGGGGAGCTGTTTTTT.

The CDR3 bases are TGTGCCAGCAGCTTGGAGTCGGTCTATGGCTACACCTTC. Protein sequence: CASSLESVYGYTF. The chain couples TRBV5-6 to TRBJ1-2, with D hard to call. Germline CDR1 is SGHDT and CDR2 is YYEEEE. The V and J ends lost 0 bases and 4 bases respectively, with 7 bases between them. The CDR3 covers 13 residues. The full variable domain, in which reference TRBV5-6 and TRBJ1-2 provide the parts outside the CDR3, is DAGVTQSPTHLIKTRGQQVTLRCSPKSGHDTVSWYQQALGQGPQFIFQYYEEEERQRGNFPDRFSGHQFPNYSSELNVNALLLGDSALYLCASSLESVYGYTFGSGTRLTVV.

This chain links TRBV7-2 with TRBJ1-3; D not certain. Between the trimmed V and J ends, which lost 5 bases and 0 bases, there was a span of 5 bases. The CDR3 is made up of 13 amino acids. Germline V CDR1 and CDR2: SGHTA, FQGNSA. CDR3 nucleotide sequence: TGTGCCAGCAGCGATTACTCTGGAAACACCATATATTTT. It specifies CASSDYSGNTIYF. The variable domain in full, completed from reference TRBV7-2 and TRBJ1-3, reads GAGVSQSPSNKVTEKGKDVELRCDPISGHTALYWYRQSLGQGLEFLIYFQGNSAPDKSGLPSDRFSAERTGGSVSTLTIQRTQQEDSAVYLCASSDYSGNTIYFGEGSWLTVV.

The rearrangement links TRBV28 to TRBJ1-1; the D is unclear. V lost 2 bases and J lost 5, with 6 bases in between. Germline V gene sequence: CDR1 MDHEN, CDR2 SYDVKM. The CDR3 runs to 12 residues. CDR3 bases: TGTGCCAGCAGTTTAGTTTTGACTGAAGCTTTCTTT. This encodes CASSLVLTEAFF.

The CDR3 protein is CSVEVQGDWKNIQYF. The CDR3, as DNA: TGCAGCGTTGAAGTCCAGGGGGACTGGAAAAACATTCAGTACTTC. The V call is TRBV29-1, the J call TRBJ2-4; tentatively, D is TRBD1 (7 bases). This CDR3 spans 15 amino acids. Deletions cut 1 base from V and 4 bases from J, with 14 bases between. Germline V gives CDR1 SQVTM, CDR2 ANQGSEA.

The chain is built from TRBV7-9 and TRBJ2-5, with D possibly matching TRBD2 (6 bases). The CDR3 extends over 15 amino acids. Trimming took off 1 base at V and 9 bases at J, with 18 bases between the two ends. In germline, CDR1 is SEHNR, CDR2 FQNEAQ (reference sequence). The CDR3 is CASSLGGTGVMAQYF. The DNA for the CDR3 is TGTGCCAGCAGCTTAGGGGGGACTGGGGTGATGGCCCAGTACTTC.

V gene TRBV4-1 combines with J gene TRBJ2-7, with unresolved D. V lost 0 bases, J lost 3 bases, and 6 bases lay in between. The germline V gene has CDR1 MGHRA and CDR2 YSYEKL. CDR3 length: 13 amino acids. The CDR3 nucleotides read TGCGCCAGCAGCCAAGACAAAATCTACGAGCAGTACTTC. It is translated as CASSQDKIYEQYF.

This clone was seen only a few times. The V and J genes are TRBV15 and TRBJ2-1; D possibly corresponds to TRBD1 (6 bases). The germline gives CDR1 LNHNV, CDR2 YYDKDF (reference sequence). Trimming stripped 6 bases from V and 4 bases from J, with 16 bases between. The CDR3 runs 15 residues. The CDR3 is CATRSTGGQYNEQFF. The CDR3 DNA reads as TGTGCCACCAGGAGCACCGGAGGACAGTACAATGAGCAGTTCTTC.

The rearrangement links TRBV9 to TRBJ2-5; TRBD1 is a possible D gene (6 bases). V lost 0 bases, J lost 5 bases, and 17 bases lay in between. The length of the CDR3 is 16 residues. The germline CDR1 and CDR2 sequences are SGDLS and YYNGEE. DNA for the CDR3: TGTGCCAGCAGCGTAGCCGCAGGGGCCGCGGGTGAGACCCAGTACTTC. It codes for CASSVAAGAAGETQYF.